This TCR beta chain was sequenced during a study of blood T cell repertoires in COVID-19. V lost 5 bases to trimming and J lost 6 bases, with 22 bases between them. CDR3 size: 16 residues. Germline lookup yields CDR1 SGHAT and CDR2 FQNNGV. Here immunoSEQ multiplex PCR was the method, and the copy in TCRdb shows in-frame clones only, minus some. The sample carries over 120,000 clones, about 90% recorded once. This chain uses TRBV11-2 with TRBJ2-5; TRBD2 is a possible D gene (8 bases). This TCR was sampled from a man aged 50 or older who had recovered from COVID-19. Sequenced: peripheral blood. The CDR3 bases are TGTGCCAGCAGCGCCCAGGGGGGTGCGGGGGGACAGACCCAGTACTTC. As protein: CASSAQGGAGGQTQYF.